This TCR beta chain was identified in a study of blood T cell repertoires in COVID-19 (dated by TCRdb to the early 2020s). Regarding the study in general: Samples from collaborators originated in the United States, Italy and Spain and spanned both the acute and convalescent phases of COVID-19. The material from the prospective study consisted of cDNA or gDNA derived from T cells, B-cell-depleted T cells, or PBMCs. Samples came from the ongoing ImmuneRACE study (first 160 participants) plus 1,254 subjects from 6 global collaborators. Deeply sampled blood TCRbeta repertoires from subjects exposed to, actively infected with, or recovered from COVID-19 were included in the dataset. The repertoires were released in a freely available public database intended as a resource for research on the immune response to SARS-CoV-2. The sample metadata nearly always contained a de-identified subject ID, COVID-19 status, age in years and sex. Where available, HLA class I and class II types were obtained from metadata supplied by the sample provider rather than from assay-based typing.

General study outcomes and caveats: The quantity of clinical and demographic metadata differed by source and by participant and was supplied without curation.

For this clone: Its specific antigen is unknown. No base quality values were provided; no much bigger clone lies one nucleotide off.

The collaborating institutions used their own protocols to collect whole blood in K2EDTA tubes. Collaborator samples were shipped for TCRbeta analysis as frozen whole blood, isolated PBMCs, or DNA extracted from either sample type. Taken from cysteine to phenylalanine, the CDR3 has 15 residues. Left in the record is the CDR3 DNA by itself, 45 bases read in frame from the first base. CDR1 LNHDA and CDR2 SQIVND were looked up in the germline V gene (reference sequence). V drops 7 bases and J drops 0 bases, leaving 15 bases in between. The immunoSEQ Assay, a bias-controlled multiplex PCR, was used to amplify TCRbeta CDR3 regions from genomic DNA. In the source study's methods: Nucleated cell counts per sample were estimated from amplification of reference gene primers within the assay. Sequence reads were collapsed and filtered to measure the absolute abundance of every unique TCRbeta CDR3 rearrangement. For each sample, productive Simpson clonality was calculated by taking the square root of Simpson's diversity index across productive rearrangements. The table comes from immuneACCESS by way of TCRdb, which keeps in-frame sequences with V and J called. Part of the clones is missing from these tables; in studies checked, under half for an unresolved V gene and the rest for unknown reasons. D and trimming come from the DNA, and the V and J calls and clone size come from that table. For this sample there are some 140,000 clones; about 80% appear just once. Around 3.1% of the sample lies in the top ten.

Recombination joined TRBV19 with TRBJ1-2, with no confident D gene call. The sequenced sample consisted of peripheral blood. The receptor comes from a woman aged 80 or over with acute or convalescent COVID-19. The CDR3 protein: CASIEPGTANYGYTF. The DNA is TGTGCCAGTATCGAACCGGGAACGGCTAACTATGGCTACACCTTC.